This TCR beta chain was retrieved from a study of T cell responses to AZD1222 COVID-19 vaccine. Notes on the study in general: Spike-specific TCR breadth and depth grew following two AZD1222 doses. CD4 TCRs covered the whole spike, strongest at regions 160-218 and 743-854. It should be noted that donors were predominantly white British and more often female, and clonal diversity was possibly underestimated.

Data came from immunoSEQ multiplex PCR; TCRdb stores just in-frame clones and leaves some out. The table lists about 120,000 clones, approximately 85% of them singletons. The CDR3 is made up of 15 amino acids. Germline CDR1 is SGHVS and CDR2 is FQNEAQ. V shed 6 bases, J shed 3 bases, and the junction held 9 bases outside the gene matches. This clone was detected only once. Its cognate antigen is unknown. The sequences come from peripheral blood, collected on day 0 of AZD1222 vaccination. The receptor was isolated from an adult in good health. The chain carries TRBV7-8 and TRBJ2-7, with 9 bases matching TRBD2. CDR3 residues: CASRRLADKNYEQYF. In DNA, the CDR3 is TGTGCCAGCAGGAGACTAGCGGATAAAAACTACGAGCAGTACTTC.